These T cell receptor beta chains were read from a single sample in a study of cytomegalovirus exposure and HLA in healthy donors. The assay was immunoSEQ multiplex PCR, and TCRdb's table has in-frame clones only and misses some. The sample contains roughly 90,000 clones, 78% of which appear only once. Sequencing was carried out using PBMCs. Receptor source: a middle-aged woman in good health and CMV-seropositive. The CDR3 runs from the conserved cysteine through the conserved F or W. The order of the fields is J gene, clone size, V gene, D gene, CDR3 protein, CDR3 DNA. The D gene is left open where the match is weak. Expanded clones get a size class; other rows say once, few or many, or leave the size out.

j_gene: TRBJ2-7; abundance: .; v_gene: TRBV4-2; d_gene: .; CDR3aa: CASSQVPSPPSSYEQYF; CDR3nt: TGTGCCAGCAGCCAAGTCCCCTCCCCCCCCAGCTCCTACGAGCAGTACTTC
j_gene: TRBJ1-2; abundance: few; v_gene: TRBV14; d_gene: TRBD1; CDR3aa: CASSQDWTGKGYGYTF; CDR3nt: TGTGCCAGCAGCCAAGATTGGACAGGGAAAGGCTATGGCTACACCTTC
j_gene: TRBJ2-1; abundance: once; v_gene: TRBV7-9; d_gene: TRBD2; CDR3aa: CASSLVAGGRDEQFF; CDR3nt: TGTGCCAGCAGCTTAGTAGCGGGCGGCAGGGATGAGCAGTTCTTC
j_gene: TRBJ1-5; abundance: .; v_gene: TRBV7-9; d_gene: .; CDR3aa: CASSSYSNQPQHF; CDR3nt: TGTGCCAGCAGCTCTTATAGCAATCAGCCCCAGCATTTT
j_gene: TRBJ1-1; abundance: once; v_gene: TRBV9; d_gene: .; CDR3aa: CASSNMNTEAFF; CDR3nt: TGTGCCAGCAGCAATATGAACACTGAAGCTTTCTTT
j_gene: TRBJ2-7; abundance: few; v_gene: TRBV7-2; d_gene: .; CDR3aa: CASSLAAERSYEQYF; CDR3nt: TGTGCCAGCAGCTTAGCTGCCGAGCGGTCCTACGAGCAGTACTTC
j_gene: TRBJ1-2; abundance: .; v_gene: TRBV18; d_gene: .; CDR3aa: CASSPGDTRYTF; CDR3nt: TGTGCCAGCTCACCAGGCGACACCCGCTACACCTTC
j_gene: TRBJ1-1; abundance: .; v_gene: TRBV4-3; d_gene: .; CDR3aa: CASSQGVNPEAFF; CDR3nt: TGCGCCAGCAGCCAAGGAGTAAACCCTGAAGCTTTCTTT
j_gene: TRBJ2-7; abundance: .; v_gene: TRBV7-9; d_gene: TRBD2; CDR3aa: CASINTGGLEYEQYF; CDR3nt: TGTGCCAGCATCAACACGGGGGGTCTGGAGTACGAGCAGTACTTC
j_gene: TRBJ1-1; abundance: .; v_gene: TRBV7-3; d_gene: .; CDR3aa: CASSLAGGLSTEAFF; CDR3nt: TGTGCCAGCAGCCTGGCCGGAGGCTTGAGCACTGAAGCTTTCTTT
j_gene: TRBJ1-4; abundance: .; v_gene: TRBV19; d_gene: .; CDR3aa: CASSRLAIATNEKLFF; CDR3nt: TGTGCCAGTAGTAGGTTGGCCATTGCAACTAATGAAAAACTGTTTTTT
j_gene: TRBJ2-3; abundance: few; v_gene: TRBV5-6; d_gene: TRBD2; CDR3aa: CASSLVSGSPDTQYF; CDR3nt: TGTGCCAGCAGCTTGGTTAGCGGGAGTCCAGATACGCAGTATTTT
j_gene: TRBJ2-1; abundance: .; v_gene: TRBV5-1; d_gene: .; CDR3aa: CASSLGFRQHLGDNEQFF; CDR3nt: TGCGCCAGCAGCTTGGGATTTAGACAGCACCTTGGGGACAATGAGCAGTTCTTC
j_gene: TRBJ2-7; abundance: .; v_gene: TRBV30; d_gene: .; CDR3aa: CAWSEQGPYEQYF; CDR3nt: TGTGCCTGGAGTGAACAGGGTCCCTACGAGCAGTACTTC
j_gene: TRBJ2-7; abundance: .; v_gene: TRBV11-3; d_gene: .; CDR3aa: CASSLTQERYEQYF; CDR3nt: TGTGCCAGCAGCTTAACCCAGGAACGCTACGAGCAGTACTTC
j_gene: TRBJ2-3; abundance: .; v_gene: TRBV7-9; d_gene: TRBD1; CDR3aa: CASSLASGGTWPDTQYF; CDR3nt: TGTGCCAGCAGCTTAGCGTCAGGGGGTACGTGGCCAGATACGCAGTATTTT
j_gene: TRBJ2-3; abundance: .; v_gene: TRBV18; d_gene: TRBD1; CDR3aa: CASSTGGTDTQYF; CDR3nt: TGTGCCAGCTCAACAGGGGGCACAGATACGCAGTATTTT
j_gene: TRBJ2-7; abundance: .; v_gene: TRBV11-3; d_gene: .; CDR3aa: CASSSGTPVGEQYF; CDR3nt: TGTGCCAGCAGCTCCGGGACACCCGTGGGGGAGCAGTACTTC
j_gene: TRBJ1-1; abundance: .; v_gene: TRBV5-1; d_gene: TRBD1; CDR3aa: CASSLGGQDTEAFF; CDR3nt: TGCGCCAGCAGCTTGGGCGGACAGGACACTGAAGCTTTCTTT
j_gene: TRBJ2-2; abundance: .; v_gene: TRBV19; d_gene: TRBD2; CDR3aa: CASSDAGTSGGNTGELFF; CDR3nt: TGTGCCAGTAGTGACGCCGGGACTAGCGGGGGGAACACCGGGGAGCTGTTTTTT
j_gene: TRBJ1-1; abundance: few; v_gene: TRBV6-5; d_gene: .; CDR3aa: CASSYSPGMSEAFF; CDR3nt: TGTGCCAGCAGTTACTCTCCCGGTATGAGTGAAGCTTTCTTT
j_gene: TRBJ1-2; abundance: .; v_gene: TRBV15; d_gene: .; CDR3aa: CATSRDAWGGGYTF; CDR3nt: TGTGCCACCAGCAGAGATGCATGGGGGGGAGGCTACACCTTC
j_gene: TRBJ2-7; abundance: .; v_gene: TRBV11-3; d_gene: .; CDR3aa: CASSSTGYEQYF; CDR3nt: TGTGCCAGCAGCTCTACGGGTTACGAGCAGTACTTC
j_gene: TRBJ2-3; abundance: .; v_gene: TRBV11-2; d_gene: TRBD2; CDR3aa: CASSPRLAGGPSTDTQYF; CDR3nt: TGTGCCAGCAGCCCCCGACTAGCGGGAGGGCCGAGCACAGATACGCAGTATTTT
j_gene: TRBJ2-3; abundance: .; v_gene: TRBV9; d_gene: TRBD2; CDR3aa: CASSVAGGLGDTQYF; CDR3nt: TGTGCCAGCAGCGTAGCGGGGGGGCTAGGAGATACGCAGTATTTT
j_gene: TRBJ2-1; abundance: .; v_gene: TRBV4-2; d_gene: TRBD2; CDR3aa: CASSQDRPGLADDNEQFF; CDR3nt: TGTGCCAGCAGCCAAGATCGTCCGGGACTAGCGGACGACAATGAGCAGTTCTTC
j_gene: TRBJ1-2; abundance: .; v_gene: TRBV25-1; d_gene: .; CDR3aa: CASSESRGYTF; CDR3nt: TGTGCCAGCAGTGAATCTAGGGGCTACACCTTC
j_gene: TRBJ2-7; abundance: few; v_gene: TRBV6-5; d_gene: TRBD2; CDR3aa: CASSATSGTSYEQYF; CDR3nt: TGTGCCAGCAGTGCAACTAGCGGGACATCCTACGAGCAGTACTTC
j_gene: TRBJ1-2; abundance: .; v_gene: TRBV5-6; d_gene: .; CDR3aa: CASSTWGTTFIGYTF; CDR3nt: TGTGCCAGCAGCACCTGGGGGACAACGTTCATTGGCTACACCTTC
j_gene: TRBJ2-1; abundance: .; v_gene: TRBV5-6; d_gene: TRBD2; CDR3aa: CASKKGSGGSYEQFF; CDR3nt: TGTGCCAGCAAGAAAGGGTCGGGAGGGAGCTATGAGCAGTTCTTC
j_gene: TRBJ2-4; abundance: .; v_gene: TRBV5-1; d_gene: .; CDR3aa: CASSLVESQVNPKNIQYF; CDR3nt: TGCGCCAGCAGCTTGGTTGAGTCCCAAGTTAACCCCAAAAACATTCAGTACTTC
j_gene: TRBJ2-3; abundance: many; v_gene: TRBV7-7; d_gene: .; CDR3aa: CASNSNGYF; CDR3nt: TGTGCTAGCAACTCTAATGGGTATTTT
j_gene: TRBJ2-3; abundance: once; v_gene: TRBV19; d_gene: TRBD2; CDR3aa: CASRPPGLATDTQYF; CDR3nt: TGTGCCAGTAGACCCCCCGGACTAGCCACAGATACGCAGTATTTT
j_gene: TRBJ1-3; abundance: .; v_gene: TRBV6-1; d_gene: .; CDR3aa: CASTLAGSGNTIYF; CDR3nt: TGTGCCAGCACCTTGGCAGGGTCAGGAAACACCATATATTTT
j_gene: TRBJ1-4; abundance: many; v_gene: TRBV5-8; d_gene: .; CDR3aa: CASSLEEGEKLFF; CDR3nt: TGTGCCAGCAGCTTAGAAGAGGGTGAAAAACTGTTTTTT
j_gene: TRBJ2-3; abundance: .; v_gene: TRBV9; d_gene: TRBD2; CDR3aa: CASSESGSRTDTQYF; CDR3nt: TGTGCCAGCAGCGAAAGCGGGAGTCGGACAGATACGCAGTATTTT
j_gene: TRBJ2-3; abundance: .; v_gene: TRBV5-4; d_gene: .; CDR3aa: CASSLANGDTQYF; CDR3nt: TGTGCCAGCAGCTTGGCGAACGGGGATACGCAGTATTTT
j_gene: TRBJ1-6; abundance: once; v_gene: TRBV5-6; d_gene: TRBD1; CDR3aa: CASSLRDRNNSPLHF; CDR3nt: TGTGCCAGCAGCTTGAGGGACAGGAATAATTCACCCCTCCACTTT
j_gene: TRBJ2-3; abundance: .; v_gene: TRBV5-4; d_gene: TRBD1; CDR3aa: CASSLPGQGLNTQYF; CDR3nt: TGTGCCAGCAGTCTCCCGGGACAGGGATTAAATACGCAGTATTTT
j_gene: TRBJ1-3; abundance: once; v_gene: TRBV7-9; d_gene: .; CDR3aa: CASNLGGSGNTIYF; CDR3nt: TGTGCCAGCAATCTAGGGGGCTCTGGAAACACCATATATTTT
j_gene: TRBJ1-5; abundance: .; v_gene: TRBV28; d_gene: .; CDR3aa: CASSLFGPAEQPQHF; CDR3nt: TGTGCCAGCAGTTTATTCGGTCCGGCGGAACAGCCCCAGCATTTT
j_gene: TRBJ1-1; abundance: .; v_gene: TRBV7-2; d_gene: TRBD1; CDR3aa: CASSPHSGTGITEAFF; CDR3nt: TGTGCCAGCAGCCCCCATTCCGGGACAGGGATCACTGAAGCTTTCTTT
j_gene: TRBJ1-2; abundance: .; v_gene: TRBV19; d_gene: .; CDR3aa: CASSIVIGEGYTF; CDR3nt: TGTGCCAGTAGTATAGTAATAGGGGAAGGCTACACCTTC
j_gene: TRBJ2-1; abundance: .; v_gene: TRBV5-1; d_gene: TRBD2; CDR3aa: CASSLSSGTTYNEQFF; CDR3nt: TGCGCCAGCAGCTTGTCTAGCGGGACCACCTACAATGAGCAGTTCTTC
j_gene: TRBJ2-1; abundance: .; v_gene: TRBV7-9; d_gene: .; CDR3aa: CASSLYAQAPYNEQFF; CDR3nt: TGTGCCAGCAGCTTATACGCACAGGCGCCCTACAATGAGCAGTTCTTC
j_gene: TRBJ2-5; abundance: .; v_gene: TRBV27; d_gene: .; CDR3aa: CASSLRQTTHQETQYF; CDR3nt: TGTGCCAGCAGTTTAAGACAGACCACACATCAAGAGACCCAGTACTTC
j_gene: TRBJ1-3; abundance: .; v_gene: TRBV6-6; d_gene: .; CDR3aa: CASSSYRASGNTIYF; CDR3nt: TGTGCCAGCAGTTCGTACAGGGCCTCTGGAAACACCATATATTTT
j_gene: TRBJ2-5; abundance: .; v_gene: TRBV27; d_gene: .; CDR3aa: CASSLTPGIWETQYF; CDR3nt: TGTGCCAGCAGCCTCACCCCAGGTATTTGGGAGACCCAGTACTTC
j_gene: TRBJ1-2; abundance: .; v_gene: TRBV30; d_gene: .; CDR3aa: CAWSSGYGNYGYTF; CDR3nt: TGTGCCTGGAGTTCAGGGTATGGGAACTATGGCTACACCTTC
j_gene: TRBJ2-5; abundance: .; v_gene: TRBV18; d_gene: .; CDR3aa: CASFSQETQYF; CDR3nt: TGTGCCAGCTTTTCGCAAGAGACCCAGTACTTC
j_gene: TRBJ2-1; abundance: .; v_gene: TRBV2; d_gene: .; CDR3aa: CASSATSRAYNEQFF; CDR3nt: TGTGCCAGCAGTGCTACTAGCAGAGCCTACAATGAGCAGTTCTTC
j_gene: TRBJ2-7; abundance: .; v_gene: TRBV5-5; d_gene: TRBD1; CDR3aa: CASSRDRGAYEQYF; CDR3nt: TGTGCCAGCAGCAGGGACAGGGGTGCGTACGAGCAGTACTTC
j_gene: TRBJ2-3; abundance: few; v_gene: TRBV25-1; d_gene: TRBD1; CDR3aa: CASGQGSDTQYF; CDR3nt: TGTGCCAGCGGACAGGGTTCAGATACGCAGTATTTT
j_gene: TRBJ1-2; abundance: once; v_gene: TRBV29-1; d_gene: TRBD1; CDR3aa: CSVEGEGGGQGHGYTF; CDR3nt: TGCAGCGTTGAAGGGGAGGGGGGGGGACAGGGGCATGGCTACACCTTC
j_gene: TRBJ2-2; abundance: once; v_gene: TRBV5-1; d_gene: TRBD1; CDR3aa: CASCPGTGNTGELFF; CDR3nt: TGCGCCAGCTGTCCCGGGACAGGGAACACCGGGGAGCTGTTTTTT